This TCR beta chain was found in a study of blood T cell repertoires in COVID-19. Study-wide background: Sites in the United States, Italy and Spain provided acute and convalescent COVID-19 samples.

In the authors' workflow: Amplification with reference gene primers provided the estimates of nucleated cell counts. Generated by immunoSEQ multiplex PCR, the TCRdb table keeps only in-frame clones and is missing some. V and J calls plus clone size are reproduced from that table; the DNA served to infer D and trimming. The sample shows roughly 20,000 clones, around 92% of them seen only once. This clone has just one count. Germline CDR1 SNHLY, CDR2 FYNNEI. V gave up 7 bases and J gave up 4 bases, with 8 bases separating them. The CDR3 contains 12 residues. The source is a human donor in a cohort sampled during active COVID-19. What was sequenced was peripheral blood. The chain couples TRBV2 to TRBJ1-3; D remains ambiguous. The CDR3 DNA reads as TGTGCCAGCAAGAACAGAGGAAACACCATATATTTT. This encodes CASKNRGNTIYF.